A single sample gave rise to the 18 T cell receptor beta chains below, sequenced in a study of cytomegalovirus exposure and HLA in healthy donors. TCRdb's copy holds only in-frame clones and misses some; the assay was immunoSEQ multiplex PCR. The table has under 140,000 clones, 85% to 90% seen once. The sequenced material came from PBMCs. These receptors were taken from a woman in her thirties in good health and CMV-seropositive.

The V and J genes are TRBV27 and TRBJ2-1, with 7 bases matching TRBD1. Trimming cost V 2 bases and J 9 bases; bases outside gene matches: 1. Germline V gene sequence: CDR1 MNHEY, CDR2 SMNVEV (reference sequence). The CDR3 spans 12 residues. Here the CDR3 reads CASSLGTVEQFF. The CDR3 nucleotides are TGTGCCAGCAGTTTAGGGACAGTTGAGCAGTTCTTC.

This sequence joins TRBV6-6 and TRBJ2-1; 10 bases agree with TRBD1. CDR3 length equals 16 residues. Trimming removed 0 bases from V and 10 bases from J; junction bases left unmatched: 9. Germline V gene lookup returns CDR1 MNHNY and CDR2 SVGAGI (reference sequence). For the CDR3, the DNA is TGTGCCAGCAGTTACTCCGGGGACAGGGGACGGGGCGAGCAGTTCTTC. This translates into CASSYSGDRGRGEQFF.

In DNA, the CDR3 is TGTGCCTGGAGTGTACGCTCAGGCGAGCAGTACTTC. This gives the protein CAWSVRSGEQYF. The chain recombines TRBV30 with TRBJ2-7; D is unresolved. The CDR3 is 12 amino acids. V lost 0 bases and J 6 bases, leaving 9 bases between the germline ends. Per germline, CDR1 GTSNPN and CDR2 SVGIG (reference sequence).

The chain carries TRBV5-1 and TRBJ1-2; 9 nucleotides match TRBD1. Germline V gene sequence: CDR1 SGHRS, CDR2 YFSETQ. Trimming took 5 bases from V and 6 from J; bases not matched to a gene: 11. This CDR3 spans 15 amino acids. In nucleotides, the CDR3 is TGCGCCAGCAGGCTCCGGGACAGGGCCACGGATGGCTACACCTTC. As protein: CASRLRDRATDGYTF.

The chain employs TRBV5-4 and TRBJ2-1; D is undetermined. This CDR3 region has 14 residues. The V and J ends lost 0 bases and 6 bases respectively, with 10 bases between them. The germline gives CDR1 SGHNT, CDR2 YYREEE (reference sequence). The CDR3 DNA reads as TGTGCCAGCAGCTTGGTTGCCCCAGGCAATGAGCAGTTCTTC. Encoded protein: CASSLVAPGNEQFF.

The CDR3 region has the DNA TGTGCCAGCAGCGTAGGAGGAGGCGGAAGCTCCTACAATGAGCAGTTCTTC. Protein product: CASSVGGGGSSYNEQFF. The chain combines TRBV9 with TRBJ2-1; TRBD2 might be the D (5 bases). Germline CDR1 reads SGDLS; CDR2 reads YYNGEE. The CDR3 is made up of 17 amino acids. The V end was cut by 0 bases, the J end by 0 bases, with 13 bases between.

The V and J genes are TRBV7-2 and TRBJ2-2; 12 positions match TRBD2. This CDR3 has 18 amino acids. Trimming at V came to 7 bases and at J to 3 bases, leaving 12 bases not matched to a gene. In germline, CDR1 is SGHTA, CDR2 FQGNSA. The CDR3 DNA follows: TGTGCCAGCAAGGAACTAGCGGGGGGCAAGGGGTACACCGGGGAGCTGTTTTTT. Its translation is CASKELAGGKGYTGELFF.

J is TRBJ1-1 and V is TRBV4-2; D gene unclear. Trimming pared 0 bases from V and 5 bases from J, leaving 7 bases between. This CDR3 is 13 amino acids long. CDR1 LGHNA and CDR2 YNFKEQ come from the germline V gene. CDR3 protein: CASSQDEETEAFF. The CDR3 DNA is TGTGCCAGCAGCCAAGATGAGGAAACTGAAGCTTTCTTT.

Here the CDR3 DNA reads TGTGCCGGAAGACAGGGGACCACAGATACGCAGTATTTT. This encodes CAGRQGTTDTQYF. The chain employs TRBV2 and TRBJ2-3, with TRBD1 matching 8 bases. This CDR3 has 13 amino acids. V dropped 11 bases and J dropped 2; count of bases not matched to a gene: 6. Germline loops: CDR1 SNHLY, CDR2 FYNNEI.

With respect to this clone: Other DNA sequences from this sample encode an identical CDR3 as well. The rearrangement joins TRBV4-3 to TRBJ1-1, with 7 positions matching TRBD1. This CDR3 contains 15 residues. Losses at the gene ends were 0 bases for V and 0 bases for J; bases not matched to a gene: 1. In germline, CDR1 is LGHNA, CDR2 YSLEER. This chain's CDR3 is CASSQDRGMNTEAFF. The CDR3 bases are TGCGCCAGCAGCCAAGACAGGGGGATGAACACTGAAGCTTTCTTT.

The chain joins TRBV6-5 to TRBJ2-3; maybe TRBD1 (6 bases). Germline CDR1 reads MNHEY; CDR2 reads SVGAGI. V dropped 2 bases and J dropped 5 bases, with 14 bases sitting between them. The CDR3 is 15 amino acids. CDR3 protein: CASSYGVGARDTQYF. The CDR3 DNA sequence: TGTGCCAGCAGTTACGGGGTGGGGGCGAGAGATACGCAGTATTTT.

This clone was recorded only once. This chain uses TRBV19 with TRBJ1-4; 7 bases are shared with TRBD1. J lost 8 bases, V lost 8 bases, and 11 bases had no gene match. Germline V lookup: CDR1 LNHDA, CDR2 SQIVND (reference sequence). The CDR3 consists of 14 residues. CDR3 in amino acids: CASGIRGPREKLFF. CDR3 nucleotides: TGTGCCAGTGGGATTAGGGGGCCGAGGGAAAAACTGTTTTTT.

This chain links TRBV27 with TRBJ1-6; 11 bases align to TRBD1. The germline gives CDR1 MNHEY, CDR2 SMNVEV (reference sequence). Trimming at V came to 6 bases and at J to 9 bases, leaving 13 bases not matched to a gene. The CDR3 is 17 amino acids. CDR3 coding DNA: TGTGCCAGCAGCTGGGTAGGCCGGGACAGGGGGTCTTCACCCCTCCACTTT. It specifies CASSWVGRDRGSSPLHF.

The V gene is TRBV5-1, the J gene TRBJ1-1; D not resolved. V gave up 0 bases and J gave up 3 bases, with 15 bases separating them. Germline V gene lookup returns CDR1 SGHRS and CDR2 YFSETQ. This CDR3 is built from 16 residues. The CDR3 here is CASSLATRAGDTEAFF. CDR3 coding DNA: TGCGCCAGCAGCTTGGCGACTCGGGCCGGGGACACTGAAGCTTTCTTT.

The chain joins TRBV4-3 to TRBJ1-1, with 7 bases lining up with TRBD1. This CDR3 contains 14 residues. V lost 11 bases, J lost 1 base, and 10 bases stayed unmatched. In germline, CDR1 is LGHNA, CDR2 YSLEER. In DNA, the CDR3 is TGCGCCCATCTACTCCGGACAGGGAACACTGAAGCTTTCTTT. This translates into CAHLLRTGNTEAFF.

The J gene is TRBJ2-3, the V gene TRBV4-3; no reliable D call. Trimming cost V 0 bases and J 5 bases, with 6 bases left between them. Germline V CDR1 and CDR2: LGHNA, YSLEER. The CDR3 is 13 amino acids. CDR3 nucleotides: TGCGCCAGCAGCCAAGATAACGGAGATACGCAGTATTTT. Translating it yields CASSQDNGDTQYF.

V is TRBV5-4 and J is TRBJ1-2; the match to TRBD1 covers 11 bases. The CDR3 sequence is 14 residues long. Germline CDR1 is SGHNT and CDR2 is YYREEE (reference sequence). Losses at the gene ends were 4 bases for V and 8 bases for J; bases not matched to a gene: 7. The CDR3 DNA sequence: TGTGCCAGCAGCCGGACAGGGGGCATGGAAGGCTACACCTTC. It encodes CASSRTGGMEGYTF. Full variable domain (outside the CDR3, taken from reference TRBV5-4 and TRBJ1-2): ETGVTQSPTHLIKTRGQQVTLRCSSQSGHNTVSWYQQALGQGPQFIFQYYREEENGRGNFPPRFSGLQFPNYSSELNVNALELDDSALYLCASSRTGGMEGYTFGSGTRLTVV.

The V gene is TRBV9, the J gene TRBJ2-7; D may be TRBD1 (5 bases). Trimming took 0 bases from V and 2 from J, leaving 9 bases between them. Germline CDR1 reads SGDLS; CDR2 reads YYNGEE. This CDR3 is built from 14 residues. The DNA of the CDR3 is TGTGCCAGCAGCGTAGGGGCGACAGCCTACGAGCAGTACTTC. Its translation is CASSVGATAYEQYF.